Below are 31 T cell receptor beta chains sequenced from a single sample in a study of blood T cell repertoires in COVID-19. Profiling relied on immunoSEQ multiplex PCR, and the TCRdb table lists in-frame clones only, not all of them. Altogether about 160,000 clones are present, roughly 91% being singletons, with the ten largest covering about 4.5%. The sample consisted of peripheral blood. These receptors all come from a woman in her forties or fifties with acute or convalescent COVID-19.

This clone appeared once. The chain carries TRBV19 and TRBJ1-2; 7 bases are shared with TRBD1. The trim removed 6 bases at V and 5 bases at J, leaving 3 bases unmatched. Germline CDR1 LNHDA, CDR2 SQIVND (reference sequence). This CDR3 spans 12 amino acids. Here the CDR3 DNA reads TGTGCCAGTAGGGAGGGGGCTTATGGCTACACCTTC. Its protein product is CASREGAYGYTF. Full variable domain (missing parts from reference TRBV19 and TRBJ1-2): DGGITQSPKYLFRKEGQNVTLSCEQNLNHDAMYWYRQDPGQGLRLIYYSQIVNDFQKGDIAEGYSVSREKKESFPLTVTSAQKNPTAFYLCASREGAYGYTFGSGTRLTVV.

The chain is built from TRBV6-5 and TRBJ1-2; D not resolved. Trimming shortened V by 4 bases and J by 6 bases, and 21 bases separated the two germline ends. Germline CDR1 and CDR2: MNHEY and SVGAGI. The CDR3 spans 16 residues. The CDR3 nucleotides are TGTGCCAGCAGTTCCGACGACGGAGAGCTAACCCATGGCTACACCTTC. It is translated as CASSSDDGELTHGYTF.

A single count supports this clone. DNA for the CDR3: TGCAGCGCTACGCCACAGGGGCAGAACTATGGCTACACCTTC. This gives the protein CSATPQGQNYGYTF. V and J are TRBV29-1 and TRBJ1-2, with TRBD1 matching over 7 bases. Germline lookup yields CDR1 SQVTM and CDR2 ANQGSEA. J lost 2 bases, V lost 7 bases, and 10 bases had no gene match. The CDR3 loop spans 14 amino acids.

V gene TRBV30 combines with J gene TRBJ1-2; D possibly corresponds to TRBD1 (5 bases). This CDR3 has 13 amino acids. V was cut by 5 bases and J by 6 bases, with 16 bases left in between. The germline gives CDR1 GTSNPN, CDR2 SVGIG (reference sequence). CDR3 sequence reads: CAWSHQGSHGYTF. The CDR3 DNA follows: TGTGCCTGGTCCCACCAGGGATCCCATGGCTACACCTTC.

The sample holds one count of this clone. This sequence joins TRBV24-1 and TRBJ1-5, with 7 bases identical to TRBD1. CDR1 KGHDR and CDR2 SFDVKD come from the germline V gene. The CDR3 totals 12 residues. The V segment lost 9 bases and the J segment 2 bases; nucleotides outside the gene matches: 0. This CDR3 reads CATGQGNQPQHF. CDR3 nucleotides: TGTGCCACCGGACAGGGCAATCAGCCCCAGCATTTT.

The CDR3 loop reads CASSRTLSRAHSEAFF. DNA of the CDR3: TGCGCCAGCAGCCGAACATTAAGCAGGGCCCACTCTGAAGCTTTCTTT. The gene calls are TRBV5-1 and TRBJ1-1; possibly TRBD1 for D (5 bases). This CDR3 contains 16 residues. V lost 4 bases to trimming and J lost 6 bases, with 22 bases between them. CDR1 and CDR2 from the germline V gene are SGHRS and YFSETQ.

CDR3 coding DNA: TGTGCCAGCCAAGACAGGGGCAATCAGCCCCAGCATTTT. Protein: CASQDRGNQPQHF. The chain couples TRBV6-5 to TRBJ1-5; 7 bases are shared with TRBD1. V gave up 8 bases and J gave up 2 bases; unmatched junction bases: 3. The CDR3 is made up of 13 amino acids. Germline-derived CDR1 and CDR2 are MNHEY and SVGAGI.

The gene calls are TRBV30 and TRBJ1-3; tentatively, D is TRBD1 (6 bases). The CDR3 is 13 residues long. Per the germline V gene, CDR1 is GTSNPN and CDR2 is SVGIG (reference sequence). V was shortened by 5 bases and J by 1 base, with 9 bases between the two germline ends. The CDR3 sequence is CAWGGLSGNTIYF. In DNA, the CDR3 is TGTGCCTGGGGGGGGCTTTCTGGAAACACCATATATTTT.

The rearrangement joins TRBV28 to TRBJ1-3; 7 bases are shared with TRBD1. V trimming: 10 bases; J trimming: 0 bases; junction bases outside the gene matches: 12. Germline CDR1 reads MDHEN; CDR2 reads SYDVKM. The CDR3 runs 16 residues. CDR3 DNA sequence: TGTGCCACCGGGACAGCCTCAACTTACTCTGGAAACACCATATATTTT. Amino acid sequence: CATGTASTYSGNTIYF.

This clone was detected once. The gene calls are TRBV11-3 and TRBJ2-3; TRBD2 matches at 11 bases. Trimming took 6 bases from V and 2 from J; bases not matched to a gene: 7. The CDR3 is 16 amino acids. CDR1 and CDR2 (germline): SGHNT, YENEEA. The CDR3: CASSRTSGRITDTQYF. CDR3 nucleotides: TGTGCCAGCAGTCGGACTAGCGGGCGTATCACAGATACGCAGTATTTT.

This sequence joins TRBV3-1 (or the pseudogene TRBV3-2) and TRBJ1-6; D ambiguous. Trimming shortened V by 6 bases and J by 6 bases, and 15 bases separated the two germline ends. Germline V CDR1 and CDR2: LGHDT, YNNKEL (reference sequence). The CDR3 totals 15 residues. The CDR3 here is CASRGRWAPNSPLHF. CDR3 DNA sequence: TGTGCCAGCAGGGGCAGGTGGGCCCCTAATTCACCCCTCCACTTT.

The chain employs TRBV5-1 and TRBJ1-1; D is uncertain. CDR3 length: 13 amino acids. V shed 4 bases and J shed 2 bases, with 9 bases lying between them. In germline, CDR1 is SGHRS, CDR2 YFSETQ. CDR3 residues: CASSLHSNTEAFF. The DNA for the CDR3 is TGCGCCAGCAGCCTCCATAGCAACACTGAAGCTTTCTTT.

This clone was counted only a few times. The chain carries TRBV7-9 and TRBJ2-1; 12 positions agree with TRBD1. The germline V gene has CDR1 SEHNR and CDR2 FQNEAQ (reference sequence). This CDR3 spans 15 amino acids. Losses at the gene ends were 3 bases for V and 8 bases for J; bases not matched to a gene: 5. The chain's CDR3 is CASSFGTGGGDEQFF. The CDR3 DNA follows: TGTGCCAGCAGCTTTGGGACAGGGGGCGGTGATGAGCAGTTCTTC.

J is TRBJ1-2 and V is TRBV10-3, with unresolved D. Germline loops: CDR1 ENHRY, CDR2 SYGVKD. The CDR3 consists of 11 residues. V lost 2 bases and J lost 6, with 4 bases in between. The CDR3 DNA reads TGTGCCATCAGTGAGATAGATGGCTACACCTTC. Its translation: CAISEIDGYTF.

The CDR3 protein is CASSWDNRGQYF. The CDR3 DNA sequence: TGTGCCAGCTCTTGGGACAATCGGGGGCAGTACTTC. The chain couples TRBV2 to TRBJ2-7, with a tentative D call TRBD1 (6 bases). The V gene lost 8 bases and the J gene lost 9 bases, with 17 bases spanning the gap. The CDR3 sequence is 12 residues long. Germline CDR1 SNHLY, CDR2 FYNNEI.

The chain is built from TRBV4-1 and TRBJ2-1; D remains ambiguous. V gave up 5 bases and J gave up 4 bases, with 3 bases separating them. The CDR3 is 11 amino acids. Germline V gene lookup returns CDR1 MGHRA and CDR2 YSYEKL. The CDR3 DNA is TGCGCCAGCAGCTCTTACAATGAGCAGTTCTTC. It translates to CASSSYNEQFF.

The rearrangement uses TRBV10-3 and TRBJ1-1, with 8 nucleotides matching TRBD1. CDR1 ENHRY and CDR2 SYGVKD come from the germline V gene. The CDR3 consists of 16 residues. J lost 3 bases, V lost 2 bases, and 8 bases had no gene match. The CDR3 sequence is CAISELPGQGDTEAFF. The DNA of the CDR3 is TGTGCCATCAGTGAGCTTCCCGGACAGGGAGACACTGAAGCTTTCTTT.

The V and J genes are TRBV11-2 and TRBJ1-1; D not certain. The germline V gene has CDR1 SGHAT and CDR2 FQNNGV. V was shortened by 5 bases and J by 8 bases, with 15 bases between the two germline ends. This CDR3 comprises 13 residues. DNA for the CDR3: TGTGCCAGCAGCGGCCCGTCCGGGTCAGAAGCTTTCTTT. Amino acids: CASSGPSGSEAFF.

CDR3 in DNA: TGTGCCAGCAGCCAAATACGAGGGGGCACAAGCTCCTACAATGAGCAGTTCTTC. Translating gives CASSQIRGGTSSYNEQFF. The V call is TRBV3-1 (or the pseudogene TRBV3-2), the J call TRBJ2-1, with TRBD1 identical over 7 bases. Germline-derived CDR1 and CDR2 are LGHDT and YNNKEL (reference sequence). The trim removed 2 bases at V and 0 bases at J, leaving 10 bases unmatched. The CDR3 has 18 amino acids.

The genes are TRBV5-4 and TRBJ2-3; maybe TRBD2 (5 bases). Looked up from germline, CDR1 is SGHNT and CDR2 is YYREEE (reference sequence). Trimming removed 1 base from V and 4 bases from J, with 22 bases in between. The CDR3 runs to 18 residues. CDR3 in DNA: TGTGCCAGCAGCTTGTTAGGGTGGCGGGTAGTGGTCGCAGATACGCAGTATTTT. Translating it yields CASSLLGWRVVVADTQYF.

The V and J genes are TRBV7-9 and TRBJ1-1; D remains unclear. Germline lookup yields CDR1 SEHNR and CDR2 FQNEAQ (reference sequence). Trimming took off 0 bases at V and 6 bases at J, with 8 bases between the two ends. This CDR3 region has 13 residues. The CDR3 loop reads CASSLALGAEAFF. The DNA for the CDR3 is TGTGCCAGCAGCTTAGCCCTCGGGGCTGAAGCTTTCTTT.

This chain uses TRBV19 with TRBJ2-5; 8 nucleotides align to TRBD2. The CDR3 totals 15 residues. Trimming removed 4 bases from V and 2 bases from J; junction bases left unmatched: 6. Looked up from germline, CDR1 is LNHDA and CDR2 is SQIVND (reference sequence). Written as DNA, the CDR3 is TGTGCCAGTAGTACCGTCGCTAGCGGGCAAGAGACCCAGTACTTC. Residues: CASSTVASGQETQYF.

This chain connects TRBV5-1 to TRBJ1-5; tentatively, D is TRBD1 (5 bases). The length of the CDR3 is 15 residues. The germline V and J ends were trimmed by 4 bases and 3 bases, with 14 bases remaining between them. The germline CDR1 and CDR2 sequences are SGHRS and YFSETQ. The CDR3 DNA reads TGCGCCAGCAGCCGGGGGGTGGGACTCAATCAGCCCCAGCATTTT. Protein sequence: CASSRGVGLNQPQHF. Filled out from reference TRBV5-1 and TRBJ1-5, the complete variable domain reads KAGVTQTPRYLIKTRGQQVTLSCSPISGHRSVSWYQQTPGQGLQFLFEYFSETQRNKGNFPGRFSGRQFSNSRSEMNVSTLELGDSALYLCASSRGVGLNQPQHFGDGTRLSIL.

This chain links TRBV3-1 (or the pseudogene TRBV3-2) with TRBJ2-7; 8 bases match TRBD2. The J segment lost 5 bases and the V segment lost 6 bases, leaving 6 bases of the junction unmatched. Germline V gene data show CDR1 as LGHDT and CDR2 as YNNKEL (reference sequence). The CDR3 covers 13 residues. For the CDR3, the DNA is TGTGCCAGCAGTCGTGGGACTAGAGACGAGCAGTACTTC. As protein: CASSRGTRDEQYF.

The chain uses TRBV19 and TRBJ2-7; a weak D match, TRBD2 (5 bases). Per germline, CDR1 LNHDA and CDR2 SQIVND (reference sequence). Deletions cut 6 bases from V and 7 bases from J, with 19 bases between. This CDR3 spans 14 amino acids. CDR3 residues: CASSLRYRTGEQYF. The CDR3 coding sequence is TGTGCCAGTAGCCTCCGATACCGAACGGGGGAGCAGTACTTC.

The V gene is TRBV30, the J gene TRBJ2-1, with D possibly being TRBD1 (5 bases). The V end was cut by 2 bases, the J end by 10 bases, with 12 bases between. The CDR3 is 12 amino acids. Germline V gives CDR1 GTSNPN, CDR2 SVGIG (reference sequence). This CDR3 reads CAWSTQGIEQFF. DNA for the CDR3: TGTGCCTGGAGTACTCAGGGAATAGAGCAGTTCTTC.

Comment on this clone: An end of the junction differs from the germline gene, which may be a read error. This chain joins TRBV6-5 and TRBJ2-4, with TRBD2 as a possible D gene (5 bases). The CDR3 is made up of 11 amino acids. Germline V gene lookup returns CDR1 MNHEY and CDR2 SVGAGI. The CDR3 is CASSSEFQRDF. The CDR3 DNA sequence: TGTGCCAGCAGTTCAGAGTTTCAGAGGGACTTC.

This sequence joins TRBV5-3 and TRBJ2-5, with a weak D call TRBD2 (5 bases). TRBV5-3 is recorded as an ORF, its role being uncertain. The CDR3 runs 16 residues. The V and J ends lost 4 bases and 4 bases respectively, with 20 bases between them. CDR3 sequence reads: CARSPITERVRETQYF. The CDR3 nucleotides are TGTGCCAGAAGCCCCATCACGGAGAGGGTTAGAGAGACCCAGTACTTC.

The CDR3 region has the DNA TGCAGTGCTGGAAAACAGGGCCCCCAGCATTTT. This gives the protein CSAGKQGPQHF. The chain combines TRBV20-1 with TRBJ1-5; tentative D call: TRBD1 (6 bases). V was cut by 5 bases and J by 10 bases, with 12 bases left in between. From germline, CDR1 is DFQATT and CDR2 SNEGSKA (reference sequence). The CDR3 is made up of 11 amino acids.

The V call is TRBV6-5, the J call TRBJ1-2; the D is unclear. Germline V gene lookup returns CDR1 MNHEY and CDR2 SVGAGI. The CDR3 contains 16 residues. The V end was cut by 4 bases, the J end by 7 bases, with 22 bases between. The DNA of the CDR3 is TGTGCCAGCAGTTTCACACCCAAACAGCTTCAGATTGGCTACACCTTC. It codes for CASSFTPKQLQIGYTF.

The gene calls are TRBV7-9 and TRBJ2-5, with 9 bases that match TRBD2. CDR3 length: 15 residues. V trimming: 6 bases; J trimming: 6 bases; junction bases outside the gene matches: 11. Germline CDR1 and CDR2: SEHNR and FQNEAQ (reference sequence). CDR3 sequence (DNA): TGTGCCAGCAGACGTTCGGCGGGAGGGCGGCAGACCCAGTACTTC. Encoded protein: CASRRSAGGRQTQYF.